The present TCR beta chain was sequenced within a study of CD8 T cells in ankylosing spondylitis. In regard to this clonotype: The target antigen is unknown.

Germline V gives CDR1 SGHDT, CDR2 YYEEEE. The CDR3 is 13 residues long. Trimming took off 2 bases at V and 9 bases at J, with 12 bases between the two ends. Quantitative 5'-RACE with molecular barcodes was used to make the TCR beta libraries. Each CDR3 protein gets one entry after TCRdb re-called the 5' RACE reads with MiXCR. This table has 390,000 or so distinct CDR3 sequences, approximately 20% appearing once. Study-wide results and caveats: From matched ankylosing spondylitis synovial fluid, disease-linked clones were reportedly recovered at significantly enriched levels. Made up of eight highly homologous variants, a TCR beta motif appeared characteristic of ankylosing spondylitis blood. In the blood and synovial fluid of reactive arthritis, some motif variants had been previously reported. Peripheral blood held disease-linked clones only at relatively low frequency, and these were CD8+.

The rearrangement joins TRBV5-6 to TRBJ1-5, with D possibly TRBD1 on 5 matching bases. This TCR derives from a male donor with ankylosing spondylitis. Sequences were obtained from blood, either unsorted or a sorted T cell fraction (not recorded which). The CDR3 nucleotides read TGTGCCAGCAGCTTACAGGACCGGGGGCCCCAGCATTTT. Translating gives CASSLQDRGPQHF.